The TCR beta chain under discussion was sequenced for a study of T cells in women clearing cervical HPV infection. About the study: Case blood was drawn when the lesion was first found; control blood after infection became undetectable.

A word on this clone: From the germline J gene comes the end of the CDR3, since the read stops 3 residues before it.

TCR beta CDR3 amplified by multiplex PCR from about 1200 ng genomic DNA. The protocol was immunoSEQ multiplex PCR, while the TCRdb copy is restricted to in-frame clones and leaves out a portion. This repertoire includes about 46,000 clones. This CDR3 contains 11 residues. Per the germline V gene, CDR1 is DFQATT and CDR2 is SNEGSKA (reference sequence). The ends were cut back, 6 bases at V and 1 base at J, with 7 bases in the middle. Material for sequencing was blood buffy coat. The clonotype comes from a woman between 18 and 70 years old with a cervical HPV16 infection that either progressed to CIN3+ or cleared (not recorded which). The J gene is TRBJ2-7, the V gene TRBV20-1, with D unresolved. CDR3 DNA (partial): TGCAGTGCGAGACAATCCTACGAG. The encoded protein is CSARQSYE. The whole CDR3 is CSARQSYEQYF.